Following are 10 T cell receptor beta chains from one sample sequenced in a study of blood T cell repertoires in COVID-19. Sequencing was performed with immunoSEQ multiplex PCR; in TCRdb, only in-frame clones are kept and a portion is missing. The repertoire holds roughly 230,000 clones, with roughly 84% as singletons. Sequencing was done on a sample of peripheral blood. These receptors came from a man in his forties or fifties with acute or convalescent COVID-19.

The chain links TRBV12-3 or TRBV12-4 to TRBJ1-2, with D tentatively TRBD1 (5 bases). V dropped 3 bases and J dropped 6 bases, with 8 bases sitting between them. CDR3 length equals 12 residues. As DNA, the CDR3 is TGTGCCAGCAGTTTCACCAGGGATGGCTACACCTTC. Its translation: CASSFTRDGYTF.

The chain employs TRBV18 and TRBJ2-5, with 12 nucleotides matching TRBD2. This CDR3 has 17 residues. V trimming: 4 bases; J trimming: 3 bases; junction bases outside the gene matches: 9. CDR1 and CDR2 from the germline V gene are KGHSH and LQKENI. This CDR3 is CASSRGETSGRKETQYF. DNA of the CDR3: TGTGCCAGCTCACGGGGGGAGACTAGCGGGAGAAAAGAGACCCAGTACTTC.

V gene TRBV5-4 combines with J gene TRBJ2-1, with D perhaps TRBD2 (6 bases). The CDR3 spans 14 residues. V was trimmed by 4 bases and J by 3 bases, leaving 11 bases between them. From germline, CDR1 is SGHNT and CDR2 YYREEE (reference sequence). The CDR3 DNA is TGTGCCAGCAGCGACGGGACTCTCTACAATGAGCAGTTCTTC. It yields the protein CASSDGTLYNEQFF.

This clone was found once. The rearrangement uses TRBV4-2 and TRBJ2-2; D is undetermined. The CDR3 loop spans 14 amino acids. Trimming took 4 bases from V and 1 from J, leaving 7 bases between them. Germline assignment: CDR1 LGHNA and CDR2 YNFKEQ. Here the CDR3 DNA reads TGTGCCAGCAGCCCTGACAAGAACACCGGGGAGCTGTTTTTT. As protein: CASSPDKNTGELFF.

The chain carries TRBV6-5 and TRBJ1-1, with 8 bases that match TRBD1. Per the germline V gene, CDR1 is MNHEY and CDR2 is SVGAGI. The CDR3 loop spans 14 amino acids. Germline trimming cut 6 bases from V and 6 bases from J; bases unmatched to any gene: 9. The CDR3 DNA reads TGTGCCAGCAGATACAGGGGGAGGGTGCCTGAAGCTTTCTTT. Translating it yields CASRYRGRVPEAFF.

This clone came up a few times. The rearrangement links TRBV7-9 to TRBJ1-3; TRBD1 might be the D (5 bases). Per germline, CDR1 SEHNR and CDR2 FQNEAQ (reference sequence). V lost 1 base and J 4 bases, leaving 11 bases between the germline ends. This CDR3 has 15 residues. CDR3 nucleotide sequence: TGTGCCAGCAGCTTAGGGGGGGTCCCCGGAAACACCATATATTTT. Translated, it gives CASSLGGVPGNTIYF.

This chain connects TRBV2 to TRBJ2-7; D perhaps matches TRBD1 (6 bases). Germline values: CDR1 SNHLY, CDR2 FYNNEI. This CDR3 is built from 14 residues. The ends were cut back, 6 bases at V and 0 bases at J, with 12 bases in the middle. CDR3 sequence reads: CASSLRDISYEQYF. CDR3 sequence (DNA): TGTGCCAGCAGCCTCCGGGACATCTCCTACGAGCAGTACTTC.

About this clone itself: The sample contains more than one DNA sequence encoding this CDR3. Here the CDR3 DNA reads TGTGCCAGCAGCTTTGCGGGCGGAGAGACCCAGTACTTC. This translates into CASSFAGGETQYF. The rearrangement uses TRBV7-2 and TRBJ2-5, with D maybe TRBD2 (5 bases). CDR1 is SGHTA and CDR2 is FQGNSA in the germline V gene. V was trimmed by 3 bases and J by 4 bases, leaving 9 bases between them. CDR3 length: 13 residues.

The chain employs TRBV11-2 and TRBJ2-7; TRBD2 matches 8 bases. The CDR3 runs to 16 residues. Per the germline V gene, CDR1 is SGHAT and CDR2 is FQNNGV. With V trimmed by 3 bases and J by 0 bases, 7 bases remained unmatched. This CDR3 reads CASSLNSGVSSYEQYF. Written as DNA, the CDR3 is TGTGCCAGCAGCTTGAATAGCGGGGTAAGCTCCTACGAGCAGTACTTC. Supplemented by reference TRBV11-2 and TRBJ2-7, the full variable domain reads EAGVAQSPRYKIIEKRQSVAFWCNPISGHATLYWYQQILGQGPKLLIQFQNNGVVDDSQLPKDRFSAERLKGVDSTLKIQPAKLEDSAVYLCASSLNSGVSSYEQYFGPGTRLTVT.

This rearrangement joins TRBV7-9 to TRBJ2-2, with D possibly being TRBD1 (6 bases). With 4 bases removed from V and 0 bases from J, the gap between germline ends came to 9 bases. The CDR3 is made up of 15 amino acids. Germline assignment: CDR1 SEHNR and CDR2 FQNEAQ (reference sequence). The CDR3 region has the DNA TGTGCCAGCAGCTCCGGACAGCCGAACACCGGGGAGCTGTTTTTT. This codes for CASSSGQPNTGELFF.